A selection of T cell receptor beta chains follows, all from one sample in a study of Tregs in tolerant kidney transplant recipients. Here immunoSEQ multiplex PCR was the method, and the copy in TCRdb shows in-frame clones only, minus some. The sample carries more than 1,500 clones, about 41% recorded once. Their recognized antigens are unknown. Sequenced material: Tregs from blood cultured with allogeneic cells. Receptor source: a human patient who received a combined kidney and bone marrow transplant. Some T cells may be the graft donor's. Each CDR3 is given with its conserved first and last residue. D genes are given only for firm matches. Rows may omit the clone size; those that give it use once, few, many or a size class.

TRBJ2-1 TRBV5-6 few NA CASSLAGYYNEQFF TGTGCCAGCAGCTTAGCGGGTTATTACAATGAGCAGTTCTTC
TRBJ2-1 TRBV9 NA TRBD2 CASSVSGNYNEQFF TGTGCCAGCAGCGTCAGCGGGAATTACAATGAGCAGTTCTTC
TRBJ1-3 TRBV5-4 NA NA CASTKDRGNTIYF TGTGCCAGCACCAAAGACAGGGGAAACACCATATATTTT
TRBJ2-7 TRBV6-1 few NA CASSFLLHSYEQYF TGTGCCAGCAGTTTTCTATTGCACTCCTACGAGCAGTACTTC
TRBJ2-1 TRBV9 medium-sized TRBD2 CASSEPTSGSSYNEQFF TGTGCCAGCAGCGAGCCGACTAGCGGAAGCTCCTACAATGAGCAGTTCTTC
TRBJ2-2 TRBV5-6 NA TRBD1 CASSLVQGTDTGELFF TGTGCCAGCAGCTTGGTTCAGGGGACAGACACCGGGGAGCTGTTTTTT
TRBJ2-1 TRBV7-2 medium-sized TRBD2 CASGSGRAIVNEQFF TGTGCCAGCGGTAGCGGGAGGGCGATTGTGAATGAGCAGTTCTTC
TRBJ1-2 TRBV19 NA NA CASSVGTGLSGYTF TGTGCCAGTAGTGTCGGGACTGGCCTAAGTGGCTACACCTTC
TRBJ1-1 TRBV27 medium-sized NA CASREVGVSEAFF TGTGCCAGCCGAGAGGTGGGGGTCTCTGAAGCTTTCTTT
TRBJ2-2 TRBV11-1 NA NA CASSGLPIILFANTGELFF TGTGCCAGCAGCGGGTTACCTATTATACTGTTCGCGAACACCGGGGAGCTGTTTTTT
TRBJ2-3 TRBV5-6 NA NA CASSPVEGHTQYF TGTGCCAGCAGTCCTGTAGAGGGGCATACGCAGTATTTT
TRBJ1-5 TRBV5-4 few NA CASSQDIPVGGRDQPQHF TGCGCCAGCAGCCAAGATATCCCGGTGGGGGGGCGGGATCAGCCCCAGCATTTT
TRBJ1-2 TRBV18 NA NA CASSPQMLYPALFNYCYTF TGTGCCAGCTCACCTCAAATGTTATACCCCGCACTGTTCAACTATTGCTACACCTTC
TRBJ2-2 TRBV11-1 NA TRBD1 CASSLGTGKTGELFF TGTGCCAGCAGCTTAGGGACAGGGAAGACCGGGGAGCTGTTTTTT
TRBJ2-5 TRBV5-2 few NA CASSSQGPYQETQYF TGTGCCAGCAGCTCTCAGGGTCCGTACCAAGAGACCCAGTACTTC
TRBJ2-7 TRBV5-1 NA NA CASSLDIFSYEQYF TGCGCCAGCAGCTTGGACATCTTCTCCTACGAGCAGTACTTC
TRBJ1-1 TRBV5-1 few TRBD1 CASSFEGQGISEAFF TGCGCCAGCAGCTTCGAGGGACAGGGGATTTCTGAAGCTTTCTTT
TRBJ2-2 TRBV2 NA NA CASSEALPTGELFF TGTGCCAGCAGTGAAGCGCTTCCGACCGGGGAGCTGTTTTTT
TRBJ1-2 TRBV5-6 NA NA CASSLVAGSNYGYTF TGTGCCAGCAGCTTGGTGGCAGGGTCTAACTATGGCTACACCTTC
TRBJ2-7 TRBV7-2 medium-sized TRBD1 CASSPGQGRHYYEQYF TGTGCCAGCAGCCCAGGACAGGGCCGGCACTACTACGAGCAGTACTTC
TRBJ2-3 TRBV5-1 once TRBD2 CASSTGLAGGTDTQYF TGCGCCAGCAGCACCGGACTAGCGGGCGGCACAGATACGCAGTATTTT
TRBJ2-3 TRBV7-2 few NA CASSTNWDTQYF TGTGCCAGCAGCACAAATTGGGATACGCAGTATTTT
TRBJ2-3 TRBV5-6 NA NA CASSLPDPLSTDTQYF TGCGCCAGCAGCCTACCCGACCCGCTGAGCACAGATACGCAGTATTTT
TRBJ1-2 TRBV2 few TRBD1 CASSLGLGTGSWTNYGYTF TGTGCCAGCAGTTTAGGTCTTGGGACAGGTTCTTGGACTAACTATGGCTACACCTTC
TRBJ2-4 TRBV6-1 few NA CASRGRGGVNIQYF TGTGCCAGCCGGGGCAGGGGAGGGGTGAACATTCAGTACTTC
TRBJ2-7 TRBV9 NA TRBD2 CASSYGLAGGPGRYEQYF TGTGCCAGCAGTTACGGGCTAGCGGGGGGCCCGGGACGCTACGAGCAGTACTTC
TRBJ1-1 TRBV20-1 NA NA CSARVGQQAFF TGCAGTGCTAGAGTCGGACAGCAAGCTTTCTTT
TRBJ2-2 TRBV4-2 NA NA CASSGLPIILFANTGELFF TGTGCCAGCAGCGGGTTACCTATTATACTGTTCGCGAACACCGGGGAGCTGTTTTTT
TRBJ2-7 TRBV5-1 large TRBD2 CASSRTSGSDYEQYF TGCGCCAGCAGTCGGACTAGCGGGAGTGACTACGAGCAGTACTTC
TRBJ2-7 TRBV10-2 large NA CASSEYPGAYEQYF TGCGCCAGCAGTGAGTACCCAGGGGCCTACGAGCAGTACTTC
TRBJ2-1 TRBV5-5 NA TRBD1 CASSLGGQVGNEQFF TGTGCCAGCAGCCTTGGGGGACAGGTTGGCAATGAGCAGTTCTTC
TRBJ2-1 TRBV10-1 once NA CARSEGVRDGSGYNEQFF TGCGCCCGCAGTGAGGGCGTGAGGGACGGGAGCGGCTACAATGAGCAGTTCTTC
TRBJ1-1 TRBV30 NA NA CAWSGYNTEAFF TGTGCCTGGAGCGGGTACAACACTGAAGCTTTCTTT
TRBJ2-7 TRBV11-2 NA NA CASSLYLGGTYSYEQYF TGTGCCAGCAGCTTATACTTGGGCGGGACATACTCCTACGAGCAGTACTTC
TRBJ2-4 TRBV12-5 NA TRBD2 CASGLVLPAGGIKNIQYF TGTGCTAGTGGGTTGGTACTTCCAGCGGGGGGGATCAAAAACATTCAGTACTTC
TRBJ2-1 TRBV2 NA NA CASSESMARYNEQFF TGTGCCAGCAGTGAATCCATGGCCCGGTACAATGAGCAGTTCTTC
TRBJ2-7 TRBV7-2 NA NA CASSRTSWVDEQYF TGTGCCAGCAGCCGGACCTCCTGGGTTGACGAGCAGTACTTC
TRBJ2-2 TRBV7-5 NA NA CASSGLPIILFANTGELFF TGTGCCAGCAGCGGGTTACCTATTATACTGTTCGCGAACACCGGGGAGCTGTTTTTT
TRBJ1-3 TRBV7-2 once TRBD1 CASSRTGGFGNTIYF TGTGCCAGCAGCCGGACAGGGGGCTTTGGAAACACCATATATTTT
TRBJ2-7 TRBV5-4 NA NA CASSLASFHEQYF TGTGCCAGCAGCTTGGCCTCGTTCCACGAGCAGTACTTC